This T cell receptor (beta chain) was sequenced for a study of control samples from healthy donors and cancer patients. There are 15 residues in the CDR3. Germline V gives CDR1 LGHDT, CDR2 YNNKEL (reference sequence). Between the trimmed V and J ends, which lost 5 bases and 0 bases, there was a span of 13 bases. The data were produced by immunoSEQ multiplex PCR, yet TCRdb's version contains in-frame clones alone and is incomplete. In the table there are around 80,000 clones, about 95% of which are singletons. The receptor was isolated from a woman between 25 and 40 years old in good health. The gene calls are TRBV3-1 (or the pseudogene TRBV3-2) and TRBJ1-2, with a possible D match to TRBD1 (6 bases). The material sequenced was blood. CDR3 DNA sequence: TGTGCCAGCAGCGGGGGGGCAACTGCTAACTATGGCTACACCTTC. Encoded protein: CASSGGATANYGYTF.